What follows are 15 T cell receptor beta chains derived from one specimen sequenced in a study of T cell responses to AZD1222 COVID-19 vaccine. Sequencing was performed with immunoSEQ multiplex PCR; in TCRdb, only in-frame clones are kept and a portion is missing. The data show roughly 150,000 clones, with around 90% seen just once and 5% held by the top ten. Sequencing used peripheral blood, obtained on day 0 of AZD1222 vaccination. The source of these receptors is an adult in good health.

This clone occurred once. The chain links TRBV5-8 to TRBJ2-7; D call uncertain. This CDR3 spans 11 amino acids. The V gene lost 7 bases and the J gene lost 9 bases, with 14 bases spanning the gap. Germline V CDR1 and CDR2: SGHTS, YDEGEE. CDR3: CASYSGGLQYF. The CDR3 DNA is TGTGCCAGCTACTCTGGTGGGTTGCAGTACTTC.

This chain joins TRBV12-3 or TRBV12-4 and TRBJ1-6; maybe TRBD1 (6 bases). V lost 4 bases and J 8 bases, leaving 9 bases between the germline ends. This CDR3 contains 13 residues. The CDR3 is CASSSRQDSPLHF. Written as DNA, the CDR3 is TGTGCCAGCAGTTCCCGACAGGATTCACCCCTCCACTTT.

The chain is built from TRBV12-3 or TRBV12-4 and TRBJ2-5; D remains ambiguous. This CDR3 is built from 13 residues. Deletions cut 7 bases from V and 3 bases from J, with 12 bases between. Written as DNA, the CDR3 is TGTGCCAGCACCCAAGGCGGCAAAGAGACCCAGTACTTC. This gives the protein CASTQGGKETQYF.

The V call is TRBV5-1, the J call TRBJ2-6, with TRBD1 matching 9 bases. This CDR3 is built from 20 residues. Per germline, CDR1 SGHRS and CDR2 YFSETQ. J gave up 0 bases and V 1 base, and 11 bases lay outside the gene matches. In DNA form, the CDR3 reads TGCGCCAGCAGCTTGTTGGGACAGGGTTCCCTTAGCTCTGGGGCCAACGTCCTGACTTTC. Translating gives CASSLLGQGSLSSGANVLTF.

The rearrangement links TRBV28 to TRBJ2-5; no clear D. The V and J ends lost 4 bases and 2 bases respectively, with 14 bases between them. The CDR3 is 15 residues long. Germline lookup yields CDR1 MDHEN and CDR2 SYDVKM. The DNA for the CDR3 is TGTGCCAGCAGTTCCCATCGACGGAGACAAGAGACCCAGTACTTC. It yields the protein CASSSHRRRQETQYF.

This clone is a singleton in its sample. The V and J genes are TRBV7-2 and TRBJ2-7; the D gene is possibly TRBD2 (5 bases). This CDR3 has 16 residues. CDR1 is SGHTA and CDR2 is FQGNSA in the germline V gene. V was shortened by 1 base and J by 0 bases, with 13 bases between the two germline ends. The CDR3 protein is CASSLGSGVSSYEQYF. CDR3 in DNA: TGTGCCAGCAGCTTAGGGTCCGGGGTCAGCTCCTACGAGCAGTACTTC. The full variable domain, with the rest looked up from reference TRBV7-2 and TRBJ2-7, is GAGVSQSPSNKVTEKGKDVELRCDPISGHTALYWYRQSLGQGLEFLIYFQGNSAPDKSGLPSDRFSAERTGGSVSTLTIQRTQQEDSAVYLCASSLGSGVSSYEQYFGPGTRLTVT.

The rearrangement uses TRBV4-1 and TRBJ2-2; D perhaps matches TRBD1 (7 bases). V gave up 1 base and J gave up 6 bases, with 9 bases separating them. The CDR3 is made up of 14 amino acids. In germline, CDR1 is MGHRA, CDR2 YSYEKL. The CDR3 DNA sequence: TGCGCCAGCAGCCAAGGCAGGGGGGCCGGGGAGCTGTTTTTT. Translating it yields CASSQGRGAGELFF.

J is TRBJ2-7 and V is TRBV4-2; tentatively, D is TRBD2 (6 bases). Germline V CDR1 and CDR2: LGHNA, YNFKEQ. Between the trimmed V and J ends, which lost 0 bases and 0 bases, there was a span of 12 bases. The CDR3 consists of 16 residues. The CDR3 DNA is TGTGCCAGCAGCCAAGATATCCCGGACTACTCCTACGAGCAGTACTTC. This encodes CASSQDIPDYSYEQYF.

The genes are TRBV2 and TRBJ1-2, with D unclear. There are 14 residues in the CDR3. The germline V gene encodes CDR1 SNHLY and CDR2 FYNNEI. The V and J ends lost 0 bases and 2 bases respectively, with 7 bases between them. CDR3 amino acids: CASSEATGNYGYTF. CDR3 in DNA: TGTGCCAGCAGTGAAGCAACGGGAAACTATGGCTACACCTTC.

This clone was detected once. This sequence joins TRBV18 and TRBJ2-1; possibly TRBD2 for D (5 bases). Looked up from germline, CDR1 is KGHSH and CDR2 is LQKENI. The V end was cut by 2 bases, the J end by 9 bases, with 8 bases between. CDR3 length: 12 residues. The CDR3: CASSPFGSEQFF. CDR3 nucleotides: TGTGCCAGCTCACCATTTGGGAGTGAGCAGTTCTTC. The full variable domain, its missing parts supplied by reference TRBV18 and TRBJ2-1, is NAGVMQNPRHLVRRRGQEARLRCSPMKGHSHVYWYRQLPEEGLKFMVYLQKENIIDESGMPKERFSAEFPKEGPSILRIQQVVRGDSAAYFCASSPFGSEQFFGPGTRLTVL.

This chain connects TRBV7-2 to TRBJ2-7, with 9 nucleotides matching TRBD2. After removal of 5 bases from V and 6 bases from J, the junction contained 17 bases not matched to a gene. CDR3 length: 17 amino acids. Germline V gene sequence: CDR1 SGHTA, CDR2 FQGNSA. CDR3 nucleotides: TGTGCCAGCAGCCCACGGCCACTAGCGGGTCGAATTCGCGAGCAGTACTTC. This encodes CASSPRPLAGRIREQYF. The complete variable domain, with remaining parts taken from reference TRBV7-2 and TRBJ2-7, reads GAGVSQSPSNKVTEKGKDVELRCDPISGHTALYWYRQSLGQGLEFLIYFQGNSAPDKSGLPSDRFSAERTGGSVSTLTIQRTQQEDSAVYLCASSPRPLAGRIREQYFGPGTRLTVT.

V and J are TRBV4-2 and TRBJ1-1; D remains ambiguous. The ends were cut back, 3 bases at V and 10 bases at J, with 15 bases in the middle. The CDR3 covers 13 residues. Germline assignment: CDR1 LGHNA and CDR2 YNFKEQ. The CDR3: CASSQSLGSLAFF. The DNA of the CDR3 is TGTGCCAGCAGCCAGTCGCTCGGCTCTTTAGCTTTCTTT.

The CDR3 here is CASSLQGGYGYTF. In DNA, the CDR3 is TGTGCCAGCAGTTTACAGGGTGGCTATGGCTACACCTTC. The chain combines TRBV27 with TRBJ1-2; D might be TRBD1 (5 bases). Trimming took off 2 bases at V and 4 bases at J, with 8 bases between the two ends. CDR1 is MNHEY, CDR2 SMNVEV, per germline (reference sequence). This CDR3 spans 13 amino acids.

V gene TRBV29-1 combines with J gene TRBJ2-7; 9 bases agree with TRBD1. Germline CDR1 reads SQVTM; CDR2 reads ANQGSEA. The CDR3 runs to 16 residues. V was clipped by 6 bases and J by 0 bases; unmatched bases: 12. In DNA form, the CDR3 reads TGCAGCGTAGCTCCCTCCGGGACAGGGCTCTCCTACGAGCAGTACTTC. Its protein product is CSVAPSGTGLSYEQYF.

The rearrangement joins TRBV7-3 to TRBJ2-2; D might be TRBD1 (6 bases). The ends were cut back, 5 bases at V and 2 bases at J, with 9 bases in the middle. The germline gives CDR1 SGHTA, CDR2 FQGTGA. The CDR3 sequence is 14 residues long. The CDR3 loop is CASSPGHNTGELFF. The CDR3 nucleotides are TGTGCCAGCAGCCCGGGACATAACACCGGGGAGCTGTTTTTT.